This is a list of T cell receptor beta chains from one sample in a study of OX40 agonist ivuxolimab in advanced cancers. Assay used: immunoSEQ multiplex PCR; TCRdb lists only in-frame clones, some missing. The table lists more than 40,000 clones, roughly 84% of them singletons. The input for sequencing was CD4+ or CD8+ T cells sorted from blood, taken in a trial of the OX40 agonist ivuxolimab. These receptors were obtained from an adult with an advanced solid tumor such as melanoma, head and neck, liver or kidney cancer. The CDR3 runs from the conserved cysteine through the conserved F or W. Clone size, where shown, is once, few, many, or a class for clones that have expanded.

size,V,CDR3
NA,TRBV19,CASSLGTGGTEAFF
NA,TRBV5-4,CASSLGQDYEQYF
once,TRBV15,CATRGQGAFGYTF
NA,TRBV7-9,CASSSPGGGYEQYF
NA,TRBV9,CASSVDTGGSYEQYF
once,TRBV5-1,CASSFQGGDTEAFF
few,TRBV5-5,CASSLSYGNGNQPQHF
NA,TRBV6-1,CASSETHQETQYF
medium-sized,TRBV27,CASSPGTRPPSLYGYTF
once,TRBV19,CASSLGQGAGDTQYF
NA,TRBV7-2,CASSLTGGGWGTEAFF
once,TRBV6-5,CASSYNQGREQYF
NA,TRBV11-2,CASSLLMGGTSKNIQYF
NA,TRBV30,CAWSVTTGNNEQFF
NA,TRBV5-5,CASSLGVGTYEQYF
NA,TRBV4-1,CASSHDPGLISYEQYF
NA,TRBV7-3,CASSLGRAGLNEKLFF
NA,TRBV7-2,CASSFGGRAYEQYF
NA,TRBV19,CASSSGTGDYEQYF
NA,TRBV28,CASSNNRGFGNQPQHF
once,TRBV27,CASSLWPGDEAFF
NA,TRBV7-3,CASSLTLAGGATNTGELFF
NA,TRBV4-1,CASLGQGYNEQFF
NA,TRBV12-5,CASGLTPTNTGELFF
NA,TRBV6-5,CASSPGGGQPQHF
NA,TRBV2,CASSLAGPGETQYF
NA,TRBV5-4,CASSLWDSVYEQYF
NA,TRBV28,CASSFSGSLVYNSPLHF
NA,TRBV5-4,CASSSTDQGFLGWYTEAFF
NA,TRBV9,CASSPDRKGATYGYTF
NA,TRBV5-1,CASSWGEEQYF
NA,TRBV11-2,CASSLRGGNTGELFF
NA,TRBV30,CAWSVPGTGYEQYF
NA,TRBV10-3,CAISEGEGVEEKLFF
NA,TRBV2,CASQMGPGSNQPQHF
NA,TRBV4-1,CASSQDKGGNEQFF
NA,TRBV5-4,CASSDRVYNEQFF
NA,TRBV7-3,CASSLGTSGALDTQYF
NA,TRBV30,CAWTTGTAYEQYF
NA,TRBV7-9,CASSQFGLGGDYGYTF
NA,TRBV7-8,CASSLASKAGELFF
NA,TRBV28,CASSLNPAGQYF
NA,TRBV28,CASSFGTANTEAFF
NA,TRBV28,CASRDRGPSNQPQHF
NA,TRBV10-3,CAISEGTSGNEQFF
NA,TRBV6-1,CAISGLSQETQYF
NA,TRBV19,CASRTGTTYGETQYF
NA,TRBV9,CASSGGTSSTYEQYF
NA,TRBV5-4,CASSQDLRTGGNEQYF
NA,TRBV2,CASSGNFRTTFFPEAFF
NA,TRBV5-1,CASSSAGLHTGELFF
NA,TRBV7-6,CASSLAGQGFTDTQYF
NA,TRBV7-9,CASSFGSGSYNEQFF